These 3 T cell receptor beta chains share one sample of origin, sequenced in a study of patients and donors after allogeneic stem cell transplantation. TCRdb passed the RT-PCR reads through MiXCR, listing each CDR3 protein once. The repertoire holds over 350,000 distinct CDR3 sequences, with 15% to 20% as singletons. The sample comprised blood, either unsorted or a sorted T cell fraction (not recorded which). The receptors were sampled from a human donor who was either an allogeneic HSCT recipient or a stem cell or donor lymphocyte infusion donor (not recorded which). It is not recorded whose cells these are; they may come from a transplant donor.

This clonotype was seen many times. J is TRBJ1-2 and V is TRBV21-1; TRBD1 reflects the table's D call only, with no check against the DNA. TRBV21-1 represents a pseudogene. The CDR3 covers 12 residues. Here the CDR3 reads CASSPQGAGYTF. CDR3 coding DNA: TGTGCCAGCAGCCCTCAGGGGGCAGGCTACACCTTC.

This clonotype was counted between two and nine times. J is TRBJ2-7 and V is TRBV6-2 or TRBV6-3; D is possibly TRBD1 (6 bases). V was trimmed by 4 bases and J by 3 bases, leaving 10 bases between them. CDR3 length equals 13 residues. Germline values: CDR1 MNHEY, CDR2 SVGEGT. CDR3 in DNA: TGTGCCAGCAGTTCACAGGGTATCTACGAGCAGTACTTC. This encodes CASSSQGIYEQYF.

In this sample, this clonotype turned up a few times. The V and J genes are TRBV3-1 and TRBJ2-1, with D possibly being TRBD1 or TRBD2 (5 bases each). The CDR3 is 12 residues long. CDR1 is LGHDT and CDR2 is YNNKEL in the germline V gene (reference sequence). The germline V and J ends were trimmed by 1 base and 8 bases, with 6 bases remaining between them. The CDR3 loop reads CASSQGGYEQFF. The DNA of the CDR3 is TGTGCCAGCAGCCAAGGGGGGTATGAGCAGTTCTTC.